The rows below give T cell receptor beta chains drawn from one sample of a study of blood T cells in healthy people across ages. TCRdb fed the 5' RACE reads into MiXCR, producing one record per CDR3 protein. Here the sample spans about 1.6 million distinct CDR3 sequences, around 35% being singletons. Sequencing input: blood. The receptors stem from a woman aged 25 to 45 in good health. CDR3s include the opening cysteine and the closing phenylalanine or tryptophan. The order of the fields is J gene, clone size, D gene, V gene, CDR3 protein, CDR3 DNA. A D gene is named only where the DNA matches it firmly. Size tells how often a clone was seen (once, few, many) or the class of an expanded clone, and some rows leave it out.

>TRBJ1-5|.|.|TRBV6-2/TRBV6-3
CASSSPVAYSNQPQHF
TGTGCCAGCAGTTCACCGGTTGCGTATAGCAATCAGCCCCAGCATTTT
>TRBJ1-3|.|TRBD1|TRBV4-1
CRGTGLSGNTIYF
TGCCGCGGGACAGGACTCTCTGGAAACACCATATATTTT
>TRBJ2-7|.|TRBD2|TRBV20-1
CSARDPLAGGYHEQYF
TGCAGTGCTAGAGACCCCCTAGCGGGAGGGTACCACGAGCAGTACTTC
>TRBJ1-1|.|.|TRBV2
CASEHNTEAFF
TGTGCCAGCGAACATAACACTGAAGCTTTCTTT
>TRBJ2-7|few|TRBD1|TRBV20-1
CSAGGDRGIARQYEQYF
TGCAGTGCTGGTGGGGACAGGGGAATTGCCCGACAATACGAGCAGTACTTC
>TRBJ2-1|.|TRBD2|TRBV28
CASSTAGRAPRYEQFF
TGTGCCAGCAGCACTGCCGGGAGGGCCCCCCGATATGAGCAGTTCTTC
>TRBJ1-2|.|.|TRBV4-1
CASSQVPRQGNGYTF
TGCGCCAGCAGCCAAGTTCCTAGGCAGGGGAATGGCTACACCTTC
>TRBJ2-4|.|TRBD1|TRBV20-1
CSARERTGGIQYF
TGCAGTGCTAGAGAACGGACAGGGGGCATTCAGTACTTC
>TRBJ2-2|few|.|TRBV4-2
CASSPSQGANTGELFF
TGTGCCAGCAGCCCTTCACAGGGTGCGAACACCGGGGAGCTGTTTTTT
>TRBJ2-4|.|TRBD1|TRBV6-1
CASSELGTGGGVEQYF
TGTGCCAGCAGTGAGCTCGGGACAGGGGGCGGCGTAGAGCAGTACTTC